These 27 T cell receptor beta chains came from one sample sequenced in a study of control samples from healthy donors and cancer patients. Sequencing was performed with immunoSEQ multiplex PCR; in TCRdb, only in-frame clones are kept and a portion is missing. The repertoire consists of about 55,000 clones, with around 90% occurring once and the leading ten covering about 3.5%. Sequencing input: blood. The receptors derive from a man aged 45-65 years in good health.

This clone was counted only a few times. This chain links TRBV19 with TRBJ2-7, with TRBD2 matching over 9 bases. CDR1 is LNHDA, CDR2 SQIVND, per germline (reference sequence). With V trimmed by 3 bases and J by 0 bases, 3 bases remained unmatched. The CDR3 contains 15 residues. CDR3 loop: CASSIYSGSSYEQYF. The CDR3 DNA reads TGTGCCAGTAGTATCTATAGCGGGAGCTCCTACGAGCAGTACTTC. Variable domain in full (rest from reference TRBV19 and TRBJ2-7): DGGITQSPKYLFRKEGQNVTLSCEQNLNHDAMYWYRQDPGQGLRLIYYSQIVNDFQKGDIAEGYSVSREKKESFPLTVTSAQKNPTAFYLCASSIYSGSSYEQYFGPGTRLTVT.

Regarding this clone: The sample contains more than one DNA sequence encoding this CDR3. The chain links TRBV2 to TRBJ2-7; 9 bases are shared with TRBD1. Unmatched junction bases numbered 5, after V lost 8 bases and J lost 3 bases. The germline V gene has CDR1 SNHLY and CDR2 FYNNEI. This CDR3 contains 13 residues. This CDR3 reads CASFRDRVYEQYF. CDR3 in DNA: TGTGCCAGCTTCCGGGACAGGGTCTACGAGCAGTACTTC.

The chain is built from TRBV28 and TRBJ1-1; D unresolved. Trimming removed 4 bases at V and 1 base at J, with 7 bases between. Looked up from germline, CDR1 is MDHEN and CDR2 is SYDVKM. The CDR3 spans 13 residues. The CDR3 DNA follows: TGTGCCAGCAGTTCCCTCCCGAACACTGAAGCTTTCTTT. Amino acids: CASSSLPNTEAFF.

This rearrangement joins TRBV6-1 to TRBJ1-6; D is undetermined. Germline V gives CDR1 MNHNS, CDR2 SASEGT. The CDR3 sequence is 15 residues long. Trimming left V 1 base short and J 7 bases short, with 11 bases between. The CDR3 is CASSEVGVKNSPLHF. The CDR3 DNA is TGTGCCAGCAGTGAAGTTGGGGTGAAAAATTCACCCCTCCACTTT.

The V gene is TRBV5-4, the J gene TRBJ1-1; 10 bases align to TRBD1. Germline trimming cut 0 bases from V and 3 bases from J; bases unmatched to any gene: 5. Germline V gene sequence: CDR1 SGHNT, CDR2 YYREEE (reference sequence). The CDR3 covers 16 residues. In DNA, the CDR3 is TGTGCCAGCAGCTTGGCTCCAGGACAGGGGGACACTGAAGCTTTCTTT. It translates to CASSLAPGQGDTEAFF.

This clone has only a few counts. V and J are TRBV13 and TRBJ2-1, with 7 bases lining up with TRBD1. Germline loops: CDR1 PRHDT, CDR2 FYEKMQ (reference sequence). CDR3 size: 13 residues. The V and J ends lost 4 bases and 7 bases, in that order; junction bases with no gene match: 4. The CDR3 DNA reads as TGTGCCAGCAGCTCCCGACAGGGTAATGAGCAGTTCTTC. It specifies CASSSRQGNEQFF.

This clone was recorded once. The chain carries TRBV11-2 and TRBJ1-1, with 8 bases matching TRBD1. Per the germline V gene, CDR1 is SGHAT and CDR2 is FQNNGV. This CDR3 is built from 14 residues. With 4 bases clipped from V and 1 base from J, the junction kept 2 bases outside the gene matches. CDR3 nucleotide sequence: TGTGCCAGCAGCTGGGGGACAGGGAACACTGAAGCTTTCTTT. Its protein is CASSWGTGNTEAFF.

The chain carries TRBV9 and TRBJ2-7, with D tentatively TRBD1 or TRBD2 (6 bases each). Germline assignment: CDR1 SGDLS and CDR2 YYNGEE. The CDR3 consists of 15 residues. V shed 0 bases and J shed 4 bases, with 14 bases lying between them. CDR3 residues: CASSVDGGPGYEQYF. CDR3 nucleotides: TGTGCCAGCAGCGTAGATGGGGGGCCAGGGTACGAGCAGTACTTC.

The rearrangement uses TRBV18 and TRBJ1-5; a possible D gene is TRBD1 (5 bases). Trimming took 2 bases from V and 1 from J, leaving 6 bases between them. The CDR3 is 14 amino acids. The germline gives CDR1 KGHSH, CDR2 LQKENI. CDR3 loop: CASSPNRSNQPQHF. In nucleotides, the CDR3 is TGTGCCAGCTCACCAAACAGGAGCAATCAGCCCCAGCATTTT. Filled out from reference TRBV18 and TRBJ1-5, the complete variable domain reads NAGVMQNPRHLVRRRGQEARLRCSPMKGHSHVYWYRQLPEEGLKFMVYLQKENIIDESGMPKERFSAEFPKEGPSILRIQQVVRGDSAAYFCASSPNRSNQPQHFGDGTRLSIL.

The chain links TRBV5-1 to TRBJ1-2; 10 positions agree with TRBD1. With 2 bases clipped from V and 5 bases from J, the junction kept 6 bases outside the gene matches. CDR1 and CDR2 (germline): SGHRS, YFSETQ. The CDR3 is made up of 15 amino acids. The CDR3 DNA sequence: TGCGCCAGCAGCTTACGACAGGGGGCGCATTATGGCTACACCTTC. Protein sequence: CASSLRQGAHYGYTF.

The chain carries TRBV14 and TRBJ2-4, with a possible D match to TRBD2 (5 bases). V dropped 2 bases and J dropped 8 bases, with 22 bases sitting between them. Germline assignment: CDR1 SGHDN and CDR2 FVKESK. The CDR3 contains 17 residues. The CDR3: CASSQFTGSYLGDIQYF. The CDR3 coding sequence is TGTGCCAGCAGCCAATTTACTGGTTCGTATCTGGGAGACATTCAGTACTTC.

The rearrangement uses TRBV12-5 and TRBJ2-1, with D uncertain. Per germline, CDR1 LGHNT and CDR2 FRNRAP. V lost 1 base to trimming and J lost 8 bases, with 18 bases between them. The CDR3 is 16 residues long. In DNA, the CDR3 is TGTGCTAGTGGTTTGGGTACAGCAGACCCATCGGATGAGCAGTTCTTC. This encodes CASGLGTADPSDEQFF.

The chain has TRBV5-8 and TRBJ2-2; the D is unclear. Germline CDR1 and CDR2: SGHTS and YDEGEE. This CDR3 spans 13 amino acids. V was shortened by 4 bases and J by 4 bases, with 8 bases between the two germline ends. Here the CDR3 DNA reads TGTGCCAGCAGCCTAGGAGCCACCGGGGAGCTGTTTTTT. Amino acid sequence: CASSLGATGELFF.

This clone has only one observation. This chain uses TRBV10-3 with TRBJ2-3, with D perhaps TRBD2 (7 bases). This CDR3 is 14 amino acids long. Between the trimmed V and J ends, which lost 7 bases and 2 bases, there was a span of 13 bases. CDR1 is ENHRY, CDR2 SYGVKD, per germline. CDR3 DNA: TGTGCCATCAAAGGGGGGACTATCACAGATACGCAGTATTTT. It is translated as CAIKGGTITDTQYF.

This chain links TRBV30 with TRBJ1-1, with D unclear. Trimming took off 0 bases at V and 8 bases at J, with 10 bases between the two ends. The CDR3 is 12 residues long. Germline V gene sequence: CDR1 GTSNPN, CDR2 SVGIG (reference sequence). The CDR3 DNA sequence: TGTGCCTGGAGTGTACGAGGGCGCGAAGCTTTCTTT. This sequence encodes CAWSVRGREAFF.

The chain employs TRBV10-3 and TRBJ2-2; 8 nucleotides line up with TRBD1. CDR3 size: 15 residues. The germline CDR1 and CDR2 sequences are ENHRY and SYGVKD. V was clipped by 6 bases and J by 4 bases; unmatched bases: 7. CDR3 DNA: TGTGCCATCAGCCCAGGGGGCCACAGCACCGGGGAGCTGTTTTTT. This gives the protein CAISPGGHSTGELFF.

V is TRBV24-1 and J is TRBJ2-2, with 7 bases lining up with TRBD2. CDR3 length: 17 residues. V was pared by 6 bases and J by 0 bases, with 9 bases of the junction left unmatched. In germline, CDR1 is KGHDR, CDR2 SFDVKD. CDR3 nucleotide sequence: TGTGCCACCAGTCATGCCCTAGCGGTCGCGAACACCGGGGAGCTGTTTTTT. This translates into CATSHALAVANTGELFF.

The chain is built from TRBV10-3 and TRBJ2-5; D is possibly TRBD1 or TRBD2 (5 bases each). Germline CDR1 ENHRY, CDR2 SYGVKD. V was clipped by 3 bases and J by 5 bases, with 7 bases between them. CDR3 length: 12 residues. Written as DNA, the CDR3 is TGTGCCATCAGTGACAGGGAGGAGACCCAGTACTTC. Translated: CAISDREETQYF.

The chain links TRBV12-3 or TRBV12-4 to TRBJ2-3; D possibly uses TRBD1 or TRBD2 (5 bases each). This CDR3 is built from 12 residues. V dropped 6 bases and J dropped 7 bases, with 11 bases sitting between them. In DNA form, the CDR3 reads TGTGCCAGCAGGGGAGAGGGGTATACGCAGTATTTT. Amino acid sequence: CASRGEGYTQYF.

Remarks on this clone: At the DNA level, this CDR3 is encoded by other sequences in the same sample as well. The rearrangement uses TRBV28 and TRBJ1-1, with a weak D call TRBD1 (5 bases). The length of the CDR3 is 13 residues. The germline V gene encodes CDR1 MDHEN and CDR2 SYDVKM. V was trimmed by 2 bases and J by 3 bases, leaving 7 bases between them. CDR3 region: CASSLQGYTEAFF. For the CDR3, the DNA is TGTGCCAGCAGTTTACAGGGCTACACTGAAGCTTTCTTT.

The genes are TRBV10-3 and TRBJ2-2; a weak D match, TRBD2 (5 bases). Germline V CDR1 and CDR2: ENHRY, SYGVKD. CDR3 length: 16 residues. Trimming removed 7 bases from V and 1 base from J, with 16 bases in between. CDR3 sequence (DNA): TGTGCCATCACCCTCGGGAAAGGGCAGAACACCGGGGAGCTGTTTTTT. Its protein is CAITLGKGQNTGELFF.

This chain links TRBV11-2 with TRBJ1-1; D is unclear. Germline CDR1 is SGHAT and CDR2 is FQNNGV. The CDR3 is 14 residues long. For the CDR3, the DNA is TGTGCTACTGGAGAGTACCTCGGGAACACTGAAGCTTTCTTT. As protein: CATGEYLGNTEAFF.

This CDR3 reads CASSQDQVGSASGRDEQFF. The CDR3 coding sequence is TGTGCCAGCAGCCAAGATCAAGTAGGATCGGCTAGCGGGAGGGATGAGCAGTTCTTC. The chain carries TRBV4-2 and TRBJ2-1; 12 bases match TRBD2. The germline V gene has CDR1 LGHNA and CDR2 YNFKEQ. V was clipped by 0 bases and J by 8 bases; unmatched bases: 14. The CDR3 runs 19 residues.

The V gene is TRBV7-2, the J gene TRBJ2-7; TRBD2 matches at 8 bases. This CDR3 contains 15 residues. Germline V gene sequence: CDR1 SGHTA, CDR2 FQGNSA. V was clipped by 5 bases and J by 2 bases; unmatched bases: 8. The CDR3 nucleotides read TGTGCCAGCAGCATAACTAGCGGACCTCCCTACGAGCAGTACTTC. As protein: CASSITSGPPYEQYF.

The chain links TRBV27 to TRBJ2-1; TRBD2 agrees at 9 bases. The CDR3 runs to 18 residues. V shed 4 bases and J 0 bases; nucleotides not matched to a gene: 10. Germline V lookup: CDR1 MNHEY, CDR2 SMNVEV (reference sequence). The DNA of the CDR3 is TGTGCCAGCAGTTCAACTCTACTAGCGGGCAACTCCTACAATGAGCAGTTCTTC. Translated, it gives CASSSTLLAGNSYNEQFF.

The chain recombines TRBV14 with TRBJ2-1; weak D call: TRBD2 (5 bases). Between the trimmed V and J ends, which lost 1 base and 0 bases, there was a span of 16 bases. This CDR3 spans 18 amino acids. Germline V gene data show CDR1 as SGHDN and CDR2 as FVKESK. This CDR3 reads CASSQGIAQRLSYNEQFF. The CDR3 nucleotides read TGTGCCAGCAGCCAAGGGATAGCGCAGCGGCTCTCCTACAATGAGCAGTTCTTC.

This chain uses TRBV27 with TRBJ2-1; 7 bases map to TRBD1. The J segment lost 3 bases and the V segment lost 1 base, leaving 12 bases of the junction unmatched. CDR1 and CDR2 from the germline V gene are MNHEY and SMNVEV (reference sequence). The CDR3 consists of 18 residues. CDR3 DNA: TGTGCCAGCAGTTTATGGACCGACAGGGAAGGATACTACAATGAGCAGTTCTTC. This translates into CASSLWTDREGYYNEQFF.